The sequence of this T cell receptor (beta chain) was determined in a study of siplizumab effects on memory and regulatory T cells. Study-wide results and caveats: The study found that siplizumab significantly reduced alloreactive sequences traceable to unstimulated CD4+ memory cells. Proof of suppressive function in proliferating Tregs from siplizumab cultures was not established. The diversity of naive T cells seemed greater than that of memory cells, and their alloresponse contribution seemed major.

Details on this clone: The antigen is undetermined. Other DNA variants within this sample encode the same CDR3.

Method: immunoSEQ multiplex PCR; TCRdb's copy keeps in-frame clones and lacks some. The sample includes roughly 100,000 clones, around 90% of them seen just once. The CDR3 consists of 16 residues. The V gene lost 0 bases and the J gene lost 6 bases, with 16 bases spanning the gap. Germline CDR1 SGDLS, CDR2 YYNGEE. The sequence was obtained from a human donor in good health. Specimen: non-Treg CD4+ T cells sorted from blood. The rearrangement uses TRBV9 and TRBJ2-1; the D gene could be TRBD1 or TRBD2 (5 bases each). CDR3 nucleotide sequence: TGTGCCAGCAGCGTAGCTCCGAGGACTGGGGGCAATGAGCAGTTCTTC. This gives the protein CASSVAPRTGGNEQFF.